What follows are 23 T cell receptor beta chains derived from one specimen sequenced in a study of blood T cell repertoires in COVID-19. Libraries were prepared by immunoSEQ multiplex PCR; TCRdb keeps only in-frame clonotypes and omits some of them. The data contain 200,000 to 250,000 clones, 80% to 90% of them singletons. The sample comprised PBMCs or T cells enriched from blood (not recorded which). Receptors originate from a young woman in a cohort exposed to, infected with or recovered from COVID-19 (not recorded which).

The chain is built from TRBV19 and TRBJ2-1, with 8 bases lining up with TRBD2. This CDR3 contains 14 residues. J lost 7 bases, V lost 10 bases, and 12 bases had no gene match. Germline CDR1 reads LNHDA; CDR2 reads SQIVND (reference sequence). For the CDR3, the DNA is TGTGCCACGTCCTTGGGCGGGAGGAGAAATGAGCAGTTCTTC. Translated, it gives CATSLGGRRNEQFF.

This sequence joins TRBV2 and TRBJ2-7; D might be TRBD2 (5 bases). This CDR3 has 15 residues. Germline V gene sequence: CDR1 SNHLY, CDR2 FYNNEI. V was pared by 3 bases and J by 1 base, with 13 bases between. Here the CDR3 DNA reads TGTGCCAGCAGTGAGGTTAGCGAGCGTTCCTACGAGCAGTACTTC. Translating gives CASSEVSERSYEQYF.

The genes are TRBV18 and TRBJ2-3, with 12 bases lining up with TRBD2. The germline CDR1 and CDR2 sequences are KGHSH and LQKENI. V was clipped by 0 bases and J by 2 bases; unmatched bases: 3. The CDR3 runs to 17 residues. This CDR3 is CASSPPTSGGYTDTQYF. CDR3 nucleotide sequence: TGTGCCAGCTCACCACCAACTAGCGGGGGGTACACAGATACGCAGTATTTT.

Regarding this clone: Germline and junction disagree at one end, which may indicate a read error. The chain links TRBV11-1 to TRBJ2-5; TRBD1 might be the D (6 bases). CDR1 is SGHAT, CDR2 FQDESV, per germline (reference sequence). This CDR3 has 15 residues. The CDR3 nucleotides are TGTGCCAGCAGCGTAGCACGTGGGGGCAGGGAGACCCAGTACTTC. Its translation: CASSVARGGRETQYF.

J is TRBJ2-5 and V is TRBV19; 11 bases are a match to TRBD2. From germline, CDR1 is LNHDA and CDR2 SQIVND (reference sequence). The CDR3 covers 15 residues. V lost 2 bases and J lost 5; bases outside the gene matches: 4. The CDR3 here is CASSIRTSGGETQYF. The CDR3, as DNA: TGTGCCAGTAGTATAAGAACTAGCGGGGGTGAGACCCAGTACTTC.

The chain employs TRBV10-1 and TRBJ1-2, with 11 bases aligning to TRBD1. Germline lookup yields CDR1 WNHNN and CDR2 SYGVQD (reference sequence). Losses at the gene ends were 0 bases for V and 7 bases for J; bases not matched to a gene: 4. The CDR3 contains 15 residues. The CDR3 loop reads CASSESRTGGSGYTF. CDR3 coding DNA: TGCGCCAGCAGTGAGTCCCGGACAGGGGGCTCTGGCTACACCTTC.

The rearrangement joins TRBV24-1 to TRBJ1-5; unclear D gene. CDR1 and CDR2 (germline): KGHDR, SFDVKD. CDR3 length: 14 amino acids. V shed 0 bases and J shed 4 bases, with 6 bases lying between them. This CDR3 reads CATSDLEGNQPQHF. In nucleotides, the CDR3 is TGTGCCACCAGTGATTTGGAGGGAAATCAGCCCCAGCATTTT.

The chain links TRBV9 to TRBJ1-1; 9 bases are shared with TRBD1. The V gene end was trimmed by 4 bases and the J gene end by 0 bases; junction bases not matched to a gene: 10. This CDR3 is built from 17 residues. Per the germline V gene, CDR1 is SGDLS and CDR2 is YYNGEE. CDR3 amino acids: CASSPKGTGGMNTEAFF. The CDR3 DNA sequence: TGTGCCAGCAGCCCGAAGGGAACAGGGGGCATGAACACTGAAGCTTTCTTT. Full variable domain (missing parts from reference TRBV9 and TRBJ1-1): DSGVTQTPKHLITATGQRVTLRCSPRSGDLSVYWYQQSLDQGLQFLIQYYNGEERAKGNILERFSAQQFPDLHSELNLSSLELGDSALYFCASSPKGTGGMNTEAFFGQGTRLTVV.

The chain has TRBV21-1 and TRBJ1-1; the DNA was not used to check the table's D call, TRBD1. TRBV21-1 is termed a pseudogene. This CDR3 contains 11 residues. CDR3: CARDSNTEAFF. The CDR3 region has the DNA TGTGCCAGGGACAGCAACACTGAAGCTTTCTTT.

The genes are TRBV10-1 and TRBJ1-2, with 7 positions matching TRBD1. Germline CDR1 reads WNHNN; CDR2 reads SYGVQD (reference sequence). With 5 bases clipped from V and 6 bases from J, the junction kept 9 bases outside the gene matches. The CDR3 runs to 14 residues. The CDR3 reads CASSRDRDGDGYTF. CDR3 bases: TGCGCCAGCAGTAGAGACAGGGACGGAGATGGCTACACCTTC.

The DNA of the CDR3 is TGTGCCAGTGGGGGGGTCACCGCGATAAGCACAGATACGCAGTATTTT. Translated, it gives CASGGVTAISTDTQYF. This chain joins TRBV19 and TRBJ2-3; 7 positions match TRBD2. The CDR3 loop spans 16 amino acids. Germline V CDR1 and CDR2: LNHDA, SQIVND (reference sequence). J gave up 0 bases and V 8 bases, and 11 bases lay outside the gene matches.

The rearrangement joins TRBV5-6 to TRBJ1-2, with TRBD1 as a possible D gene (5 bases). V was trimmed by 4 bases and J by 3 bases, leaving 13 bases between them. CDR1 and CDR2 from the germline V gene are SGHDT and YYEEEE. The CDR3 length is 14 residues. In DNA, the CDR3 is TGTGCCAGCAGCCCAGCCGGGGGGTACTATGGCTACACCTTC. Encoded protein: CASSPAGGYYGYTF.

The V gene is TRBV2, the J gene TRBJ2-1; possibly TRBD2 for D (5 bases). Deletions cut 8 bases from V and 1 base from J, with 9 bases between. CDR1 and CDR2 from the germline V gene are SNHLY and FYNNEI. The CDR3 length is 13 residues. The CDR3 protein is CASGSASYNEQFF. The CDR3 DNA sequence: TGTGCCAGCGGGAGTGCGTCCTACAATGAGCAGTTCTTC.

Only a few counts were recorded for this clone. The J gene is TRBJ1-2, the V gene TRBV7-9; D call uncertain. Trimming left V 10 bases short and J 11 bases short, with 8 bases between. From germline, CDR1 is SEHNR and CDR2 FQNEAQ (reference sequence). This CDR3 has 8 residues. The CDR3 DNA reads TGTGCCATTACAGCTTACACCTTC. As protein: CAITAYTF.

The gene calls are TRBV28 and TRBJ2-7; D is possibly TRBD1 (5 bases). CDR3 length: 12 amino acids. Germline V CDR1 and CDR2: MDHEN, SYDVKM. Trimming stripped 5 bases from V and 7 bases from J, with 12 bases between. The CDR3 coding sequence is TGTGCCAGCAGTCTAAGGGGTCGGGAGCAGTACTTC. Its translation: CASSLRGREQYF.

The gene calls are TRBV2 and TRBJ1-6, with no clear D. The length of the CDR3 is 16 residues. Trimming stripped 6 bases from V and 5 bases from J, with 17 bases between. CDR1 is SNHLY, CDR2 FYNNEI, per germline. CDR3 region: CASSLHSPGNNSPLHF. Written as DNA, the CDR3 is TGTGCCAGCAGCTTACACTCCCCCGGGAATAATTCACCCCTCCACTTT.

The chain has TRBV5-8 and TRBJ2-2, with 7 nucleotides matching TRBD1. Trimming removed 1 base from V and 3 bases from J; junction bases left unmatched: 9. Germline CDR1 reads SGHTS; CDR2 reads YDEGEE. The CDR3 loop spans 17 amino acids. DNA for the CDR3: TGTGCCAGCAGCTTGTGGGGCAGGGGGTCGGACACCGGGGAGCTGTTTTTT. Translating it yields CASSLWGRGSDTGELFF.

The chain carries TRBV4-1 and TRBJ2-3; tentatively, D is TRBD1 (5 bases). From germline, CDR1 is MGHRA and CDR2 YSYEKL. There are 11 residues in the CDR3. Trimming pared 3 bases from V and 7 bases from J, leaving 5 bases between. The CDR3 loop is CASSQDNTQYF. The CDR3 DNA is TGCGCCAGCAGCCAGGACAATACGCAGTATTTT.

The V and J genes are TRBV7-3 and TRBJ2-7; 8 bases match TRBD1. This CDR3 has 15 amino acids. V gave up 1 base and J gave up 2 bases; unmatched junction bases: 4. Germline assignment: CDR1 SGHTA and CDR2 FQGTGA. The CDR3 here is CASSLRDRGPYEQYF. CDR3 DNA sequence: TGTGCCAGCAGCTTAAGAGACAGGGGCCCCTACGAGCAGTACTTC.

The rearrangement joins TRBV7-3 to TRBJ2-3, with D perhaps matching TRBD2 (5 bases). Trimming took 5 bases from V and 4 from J, leaving 13 bases between them. This CDR3 contains 14 residues. Germline CDR1 and CDR2: SGHTA and FQGTGA. The CDR3 loop is CASSPGVGADTQYF. Written as DNA, the CDR3 is TGTGCCAGCAGCCCCGGGGTAGGCGCAGATACGCAGTATTTT.

The chain carries TRBV3-1 (or the pseudogene TRBV3-2) and TRBJ2-1, with a weak D call TRBD1 (5 bases). Trimming removed 5 bases at V and 12 bases at J, with 14 bases between. The CDR3 consists of 12 residues. CDR1 is LGHDT, CDR2 YNNKEL, per germline (reference sequence). CDR3 DNA: TGTGCCAGCAGCTACCCCGGACAAGCGCAGTTCTTC. This codes for CASSYPGQAQFF.

CDR3 region: CASSPTSGSTDTQYF. The CDR3 DNA reads as TGTGCCAGCAGCCCTACTAGCGGGAGCACAGATACGCAGTATTTT. This rearrangement joins TRBV11-2 to TRBJ2-3; TRBD2 agrees at 9 bases. This CDR3 comprises 15 residues. Unmatched junction bases numbered 3, after V lost 5 bases and J lost 0 bases. Germline loops: CDR1 SGHAT, CDR2 FQNNGV.

The genes are TRBV11-2 and TRBJ2-5; TRBD2 matches 10 bases. CDR3 size: 17 residues. Germline CDR1 is SGHAT and CDR2 is FQNNGV. With V trimmed by 5 bases and J by 1 base, 10 bases remained unmatched. In DNA, the CDR3 is TGTGCCAGCAGCCAACTCCTAGCGGGAGTCACCCAAGAGACCCAGTACTTC. The encoded protein is CASSQLLAGVTQETQYF.